This TCR beta chain was documented in a study of graft-versus-host responses after intestinal transplantation (dated by TCRdb to 2020 to 2023). For the wider study: The transplants that recipients got were multivisceral, liver-intestinal, or isolated intestinal. To identify alloreactive clones, pre-transplant mixed lymphocyte reaction products were sequenced and compared with unstimulated pre-transplant donor and recipient T cells. Of the 20 to 25 intestinal transplant recipients enrolled in the cohort, one of whom was a retransplant, a few patients without pretransplant specimens were excluded. Rather than going through the commercial service, samples from three later patients were sequenced in-house on an Illumina MiSeq and processed with MiXCR. Every recipient was given anti-thymocyte globulin induction, followed by around three years of maintenance tacrolimus and steroids. Bulk TCR-beta CDR3 sequencing was used to track graft-versus-host and host-versus-graft alloreactive T cell clones in the graft, circulation and bone marrow after intestinal transplantation. A peak of at least 4% donor T cells among recipient peripheral blood mononuclear cells was the definition used for donor T cell macrochimerism.

A few counts support this clone. This clone's antigen is unknown. Base quality data are lacking; no much larger clone is found one base away. The time point label corresponds to: cells obtained before transplantation from donor or recipient. CD3+CD4+ and CD3+CD8+ populations were FACS-sorted from unstimulated pre-transplant donor and recipient cells taken from spleen or lymph nodes. Based on the germline V gene, the CDR1 and CDR2 sequences are WSHSY and SAAADI. V and J are truncated by 4 bases and 2 bases respectively, leaving an intervening sequence of 8 bases. The CDR3 measures 13 amino acids from cysteine to phenylalanine. CDR3 DNA is the only sequence kept; it has 39 bases, read in frame from the first base. General conclusions and limits of the study: GvH clones turned up in recipient bone marrow, with some appearing earlier in ileal mucosa or blood, a pattern consistent with an intestinal mucosal origin. Peak levels of circulating GvH clones were associated with declines in HvG clones early after transplant. In the allografts of patients with donor T cell macrochimerism, GvH to HvG T cell clonal ratios were high. The relatively low number and heterogeneity of intestinal transplant patients limited the conclusions.

The method behind the library was the immunoSEQ multiplex PCR assay. For most patients, genomic DNA was isolated using the Qiagen DNeasy Blood and Tissue Kit and was shipped frozen to Adaptive Biotechnologies for TCR sequencing. Adaptive Biotechnologies carried out high-throughput TCR-beta CDR3 sequencing of genomic DNA for most patients. Concerning the study's data processing: Adaptive's ImmunoSEQ software was the source of the TCR sequencing data for around 20 patients, while three other patients were processed with MiXCR and VDJtools. CD4 versus CD8 sorting errors were corrected by removing sequences found in both subsets at a frequency ratio below 5:1. CDR3 nucleotide sequences shared by donor and recipient were removed because the origin of these sequences could not be assigned. At least 2-fold expansion over unstimulated cells and a minimum CFSE-low frequency of 0.002% (template counts) or 0.001% (read counts) were required for clones to be classified as alloreactive. Mappable clones were those detected in sequenced pre-transplant spleen, lymph node, or MLR CFSE-low populations of the donor or recipient. Cumulative frequency of alloreactive clones was calculated as a percentage of all sequences weighted by copy number. TCRdb retrieved this table from immuneACCESS and kept in-frame rearrangements only. Not all clones are present; in checked studies, unresolved V genes account for under half, and no reason is known for the remainder. V and J calls and clone size follow that table, whereas D and trimming were derived from the DNA. The sample records more than 90,000 clones, 90% to 95% of which are singletons. The ten largest account for around 0.49% of the sample.

The chain couples TRBV10-2 to TRBJ2-5, with the D gene uncertain. This receptor was obtained from a human donor who received an intestinal transplant. The sample consisted of unstimulated CD8+ T cells sorted from spleen or lymph node cells, taken before intestinal transplant. The CDR3 protein: CASSVVEQETQYF. The base sequence is TGCGCCAGCAGTGTGGTCGAGCAAGAGACCCAGTACTTC.